The 18 T cell receptor beta chains presented below share a single source sample, sequenced in a study of metastatic and nonmetastatic thyroid tumors. TCRdb re-clonotyped the PCR reads through MiXCR. The sample yields roughly 20,000 clones, approximately 15% seen once. Each patient came to thyroid surgery without any prior treatment (of any kind). Sequences were obtained from tumor tissue. These receptor sequences come from a female donor with papillary thyroid cancer or a benign thyroid nodule (not recorded which). Some clones in this sample may be carry-over from other donors' samples.

At least ten counts were recorded for this clone. CDR3 DNA sequence: TGTGCCACCAGGTTTTTTAGCAATCAGCCCCAGCATTTT. It yields the protein CATRFFSNQPQHF. The chain employs TRBV24-1 and TRBJ1-5; D gene unclear. The CDR3 has 13 residues. Germline CDR1 KGHDR, CDR2 SFDVKD. Trimming took 7 bases from V and 0 from J, leaving 6 bases between them.

A note on this clone: One junction end disagrees with the germline gene, perhaps due to a read error. The CDR3 loop is CAILKSATNTVELFF. DNA for the CDR3: TGTGCCATCCTTAAAAGTGCAACGAACACCGTGGAGCTGTTTTTT. V and J are TRBV7-9 and TRBJ2-2; D is unresolved. Germline loops: CDR1 SEHNR, CDR2 FQNEAQ (reference sequence). This CDR3 region has 15 residues.

The chain carries TRBV5-4 and TRBJ2-7, with D maybe TRBD1 (6 bases). The CDR3 extends over 14 amino acids. Deletions cut 1 base from V and 6 bases from J, with 14 bases between. Germline CDR1 reads SGHNT; CDR2 reads YYREEE (reference sequence). The CDR3 region has the DNA TGTGCCAGCAGCTTGCAGGGGTTGATAAGCGAGCAGTACTTC. Translating it yields CASSLQGLISEQYF.

This clone was picked up many times. The chain has TRBV3-1 and TRBJ2-7; D not resolved. The CDR3 totals 12 residues. CDR1 and CDR2 (germline): LGHDT, YNNKEL (reference sequence). The V end lost 1 base, the J end lost 5 bases, and 6 bases lay between the germline ends. The CDR3 DNA sequence: TGTGCCAGCAGCCAAGTTTGGGACGAGCAGTACTTC. It yields the protein CASSQVWDEQYF.

This clone was picked up many times. V gene TRBV12-3 or TRBV12-4 combines with J gene TRBJ1-6; the D is unclear. V lost 0 bases, J lost 10 bases, and 13 bases lay in between. The CDR3 length is 15 residues. CDR3 residues: CASSLAFPMGSPLHF. The CDR3, as DNA: TGTGCCAGCAGTTTAGCTTTCCCGATGGGCTCACCCCTCCACTTT.

This clone was found many times. V usage is TRBV18 and J usage is TRBJ2-1; 8 bases agree with TRBD2. Germline assignment: CDR1 KGHSH and CDR2 LQKENI. The CDR3 covers 14 residues. V shed 2 bases and J 12 bases; nucleotides not matched to a gene: 9. The CDR3: CASSPDTGRAAQFF. DNA for the CDR3: TGTGCCAGCTCACCAGATACCGGGAGGGCCGCGCAGTTCTTC.

This clone was recorded many times. This chain uses TRBV20-1 with TRBJ2-5; TRBD1 matches at 9 bases. The CDR3 covers 17 residues. After removal of 4 bases from V and 5 bases from J, the junction contained 17 bases not matched to a gene. Germline-derived CDR1 and CDR2 are DFQATT and SNEGSKA (reference sequence). The CDR3 loop reads CSATNRDHRGLEETQYF. The CDR3 DNA reads TGCAGTGCTACCAATCGCGACCACAGGGGGCTAGAGGAGACCCAGTACTTC.

This clone was counted many times. The chain links TRBV30 to TRBJ1-2; D ambiguous. The CDR3 totals 11 residues. Trimming removed 2 bases at V and 5 bases at J, with 6 bases between. From germline, CDR1 is GTSNPN and CDR2 SVGIG (reference sequence). The CDR3 sequence is CAWSRTYGYTF. CDR3 sequence (DNA): TGTGCCTGGAGTCGTACATATGGCTACACCTTC. The full variable domain, with the rest looked up from reference TRBV30 and TRBJ1-2, is SQTIHQWPATLVQPVGSPLSLECTVEGTSNPNLYWYRQAAGRGLQLLFYSVGIGQISSEVPQNLSASRPQDRQFILSSKKLLLSDSGFYLCAWSRTYGYTFGSGTRLTVV.

The table lists this clone with a few counts. At one of its ends the junction is not consistent with the germline gene, which may arise from a read error. The V and J genes are TRBV19 and TRBJ1-1, with a tentative D call TRBD1 (6 bases). Germline lookup yields CDR1 LNHDA and CDR2 SQIVND (reference sequence). The CDR3 spans 15 residues. CDR3 amino acids: CSSSIETGCFSEAFF. CDR3 coding DNA: TGTTCCAGTAGTATAGAAACAGGGTGCTTCTCTGAAGCTTTCTTT.

This clone is medium-sized. J is TRBJ2-7 and V is TRBV6-1; unclear D gene. Trimming shortened V by 1 base and J by 1 base, and 8 bases separated the two germline ends. Germline V gene sequence: CDR1 MNHNS, CDR2 SASEGT. The CDR3 has 14 amino acids. CDR3 loop: CASSEEPRSYEQYF. CDR3 DNA: TGTGCCAGCAGTGAAGAACCGAGGTCCTACGAGCAGTACTTC.

The chain combines TRBV9 with TRBJ2-3, with D perhaps being TRBD1 or TRBD2 (6 bases each). Per the germline V gene, CDR1 is SGDLS and CDR2 is YYNGEE. Trimming shortened V by 2 bases and J by 0 bases, and 13 bases separated the two germline ends. CDR3 size: 16 residues. CDR3 sequence: CASSVRGGNSTDTQYF. In DNA, the CDR3 is TGTGCCAGCAGCGTCAGAGGGGGGAATAGCACAGATACGCAGTATTTT.

This clone has at least ten counts. The chain employs TRBV20-1 and TRBJ2-7; D may be TRBD1 (5 bases). Germline CDR1 reads DFQATT; CDR2 reads SNEGSKA (reference sequence). The ends were cut back, 4 bases at V and 3 bases at J, with 10 bases in the middle. This CDR3 is 12 amino acids long. CDR3 in amino acids: CSAKIQDYEQYF. CDR3 DNA sequence: TGCAGTGCTAAGATACAGGACTACGAGCAGTACTTC.

This clone appeared many times. V usage is TRBV11-1 and J usage is TRBJ1-1, with TRBD1 matching 8 bases. The ends lost 2 bases at V and 5 bases at J; junction bases unmatched: 10. The CDR3 has 16 residues. The germline V gene encodes CDR1 SGHAT and CDR2 FQDESV (reference sequence). The CDR3, as DNA: TGTGCCAGCAGCTTAAGACAGGGGATATCAGGGACTGAAGCTTTCTTT. The encoded protein is CASSLRQGISGTEAFF.

The table lists this clone with many counts. The chain links TRBV20-1 to TRBJ2-5; TRBD2 aligns across 14 bases. Germline CDR1 DFQATT, CDR2 SNEGSKA (reference sequence). The length of the CDR3 is 16 residues. With 6 bases clipped from V and 4 bases from J, the junction kept 10 bases outside the gene matches. The CDR3 sequence: CSADRGLAGGAETQYF. The CDR3 bases are TGCAGTGCGGACCGCGGACTAGCGGGAGGAGCAGAGACCCAGTACTTC.

This clone was observed many times. Within the sample, other DNA sequences also encode this same CDR3. This chain links TRBV5-1 with TRBJ2-7, with TRBD2 identical over 11 bases. Germline lookup yields CDR1 SGHRS and CDR2 YFSETQ. V trimming: 7 bases; J trimming: 5 bases; junction bases outside the gene matches: 11. This CDR3 has 15 residues. The CDR3 region is CASAYSTSGRDEQYF. Written as DNA, the CDR3 is TGCGCCAGCGCTTATTCTACTAGCGGGAGAGACGAGCAGTACTTC.

This clone rates as medium-sized. The genes are TRBV18 and TRBJ1-1; possible D gene TRBD1, 5 bases. V lost 5 bases and J 3 bases, leaving 16 bases between the germline ends. CDR1 and CDR2 from the germline V gene are KGHSH and LQKENI. CDR3 length equals 15 residues. CDR3 DNA: TGTGCCAGCTCAAGTCAGTCGGGGGTGGACACTGAAGCTTTCTTT. Translating gives CASSSQSGVDTEAFF.

This clone has at least ten counts. This chain joins TRBV18 and TRBJ2-1; the D gene is possibly TRBD2 (6 bases). The CDR3 length is 16 residues. Trimming left V 2 bases short and J 2 bases short, with 13 bases between. Germline V gene lookup returns CDR1 KGHSH and CDR2 LQKENI. The DNA for the CDR3 is TGTGCCAGCTCACCATACGGGAGAGTCGCCTACAATGAGCAGTTCTTC. This encodes CASSPYGRVAYNEQFF.

There are many counts of this clone. V and J are TRBV18 and TRBJ1-2, with a tentative D call TRBD1 (6 bases). V lost 5 bases to trimming and J lost 4 bases, with 17 bases between them. Looked up from germline, CDR1 is KGHSH and CDR2 is LQKENI. This CDR3 is 15 amino acids long. CDR3 region: CASSRDIYSAYGYTF. Written as DNA, the CDR3 is TGTGCCAGCTCAAGGGACATCTATTCGGCCTATGGCTACACCTTC. Full variable domain (remainder filled in from reference TRBV18 and TRBJ1-2): NAGVMQNPRHLVRRRGQEARLRCSPMKGHSHVYWYRQLPEEGLKFMVYLQKENIIDESGMPKERFSAEFPKEGPSILRIQQVVRGDSAAYFCASSRDIYSAYGYTFGSGTRLTVV.